The entry below describes one T cell receptor beta chain. Profiled with immunoSEQ multiplex PCR; TCRdb holds only in-frame clones, not every one. The table records nearly 60,000 clones, roughly 89% of them present only once. The sample belongs to a study of blood T cell repertoires in COVID-19. This CDR3 contains 17 residues. V was pared by 4 bases and J by 7 bases, with 12 bases of the junction left unmatched. The germline V gene has CDR1 LGHDT and CDR2 YNNKEL (reference sequence). The source is a man aged 55 to 70 with active COVID-19. The V gene is TRBV3-1 (or the pseudogene TRBV3-2), the J gene TRBJ2-1, with TRBD2 matching 11 bases. Sequenced sample: peripheral blood. DNA for the CDR3: TGTGCCAGCAGCCTTTCCTTAGCGGGGGGGCGAGTTAATGAGCAGTTCTTC. Its translation is CASSLSLAGGRVNEQFF.